One sample yielded the 7 T cell receptor beta chains listed below, sequenced in a study of T-cell reconstitution after alpha-beta-depleted transplantation in children. As it was prepared, the TCRbeta library received unique molecular identifiers. TCRdb analysed the PCR reads with MiXCR anew, one entry per CDR3 protein. The sample holds some 600,000 distinct CDR3 sequences, 13% seen once. The sample in question was PBMCs, mostly from graft donor cells, obtained 360 days after TCRalphabeta/CD19-depleted stem cell transplant. The receptors here all came from a male patient under 18 who had a stem cell transplant for acute myeloid leukemia, so the T cells may come from the graft donor.

The rearrangement links TRBV7-1 to TRBJ2-4, with 15 nucleotides matching TRBD2. TRBV7-1 is labeled an ORF, and its function is uncertain. The CDR3 contains 23 residues. J gave up 1 base and V 3 bases, and 19 bases lay outside the gene matches. The chain's CDR3 is CASSSYGDGWTSGRATAKNIQYF. CDR3 coding DNA: TGTGCCAGCAGCTCTTATGGGGACGGCTGGACTAGCGGGAGGGCCACGGCCAAAAACATTCAGTACTTC.

On this clonotype: The junction shows a germline mismatch at one end, possibly a read error. This rearrangement joins TRBV23-1 to TRBJ2-7; a weak D match, TRBD1 (5 bases). TRBV23-1 counts as an open reading frame of uncertain function. This CDR3 is 15 amino acids long. The CDR3 reads CASSQSLRQIYKQYF. The CDR3 DNA follows: TGCGCCAGCAGTCAATCTCTTCGACAGATCTACAAGCAGTACTTC.

The rearrangement uses TRBV27 and TRBJ2-7; D gene uncertain. This CDR3 spans 17 amino acids. The germline V gene encodes CDR1 MNHEY and CDR2 SMNVEV (reference sequence). Trimming cost V 6 bases and J 0 bases, with 21 bases left between them. The CDR3 region has the DNA TGTGCCAGCAGCCAAATGACTGGGGTACCGGGCTCCTACGAGCAGTACTTC. Protein product: CASSQMTGVPGSYEQYF.

This chain joins TRBV12-3 or TRBV12-4 and TRBJ2-1, with 10 bases that match TRBD1. The CDR3 runs 15 residues. The ends lost 2 bases at V and 9 bases at J; junction bases unmatched: 7. The CDR3 DNA follows: TGTGCCAGCAGTTTATTGGGACAGGGGCTTACTGAGCAGTTCTTC. Residues: CASSLLGQGLTEQFF.

The chain joins TRBV2 to TRBJ2-1, with 16 bases that match TRBD2. CDR1 is SNHLY, CDR2 FYNNEI, per germline. V lost 11 bases and J lost 0; bases outside the gene matches: 13. The CDR3 contains 19 residues. CDR3 protein: CAASRGTSGRVSSYNEQFF. CDR3 sequence (DNA): TGTGCCGCCTCAAGGGGGACTAGCGGGAGGGTGAGCTCCTACAATGAGCAGTTCTTC.

The chain links TRBV6-5 to TRBJ2-7; 8 nucleotides match TRBD2. Trimming removed 3 bases from V and 1 base from J; junction bases left unmatched: 5. Per germline, CDR1 MNHEY and CDR2 SVGAGI. The CDR3 runs 15 residues. This chain's CDR3 is CASSYQGLVSYEQYF. The CDR3 DNA sequence: TGTGCCAGCAGTTATCAGGGACTAGTATCCTACGAGCAGTACTTC.

The chain recombines TRBV5-6 with TRBJ1-5; TRBD1 is a possible D gene (6 bases). V gave up 0 bases and J gave up 2 bases, with 9 bases separating them. Germline CDR1 is SGHDT and CDR2 is YYEEEE. The CDR3 loop spans 15 amino acids. CDR3 nucleotides: TGTGCCAGCAGCTTGGCGGACAGCCGCAATCAGCCCCAGCATTTT. This codes for CASSLADSRNQPQHF.